Listed below are T cell receptor beta chains from one sample, sequenced in a study of yellow fever vaccine responses in identical twins. TCRdb re-derived calls from the RT-PCR reads in MiXCR, one entry per CDR3 protein. Of approximately 15,000 distinct CDR3 sequences listed, around 84% are singletons. Source: T cells from blood (PBMCs), unsorted or a sorted subset (not recorded which), taken before or after yellow fever vaccination (not recorded which). The receptors were sampled from a woman aged 18 to 35 who received the yellow fever vaccine. CDR3s include the opening cysteine and the closing phenylalanine or tryptophan. A clone size is listed for some rows: how often the clone was seen (once, few, many), or a class if it is expanded.

abundance | j_gene | v_gene | CDR3aa
- | TRBJ1-2 | TRBV6-1 | CASSQREGNGYTF
- | TRBJ2-1 | TRBV10-3 | CAISESVTGGRLNEQFF
- | TRBJ2-3 | TRBV7-9 | CASSLVRSGTDTQYF
- | TRBJ2-3 | TRBV18 | CASSPGRMADSQYF
- | TRBJ1-1 | TRBV20-1 | CSATLDSEAFF
- | TRBJ2-1 | TRBV5-1 | CASSGQGPSKDEQFF
- | TRBJ1-1 | TRBV18 | CASSPQWRLNTEAFF
once | TRBJ2-1 | TRBV11-3 | CASSATSGKNEQFF
once | TRBJ1-1 | TRBV4-1 | CASSQRSGGTEAFF
- | TRBJ1-3 | TRBV7-2 | CASSLTGGGNTIYF
- | TRBJ1-5 | TRBV5-5 | CASSLVVGQPQHF
- | TRBJ2-1 | TRBV10-3 | CAITPGTGVIYNEQFF
- | TRBJ2-7 | TRBV11-2 | CASSLKPDRAYEQYF
- | TRBJ1-2 | TRBV25-1 | CASSDLLQGPYGYTF
once | TRBJ1-1 | TRBV18 | CASSPREGINTEAFF